The 7 T cell receptor beta chains given below trace back to one sample, sequenced in a study of response to subunit inactivated influenza vaccine. MiXCR, applied by TCRdb to the RT-PCR reads, yields one record per CDR3 protein. The table has some 550,000 distinct CDR3 sequences, approximately 20% seen once; the top ten hold 2.5% to 3%. The same sample was also studied in work on T cells expressing NK-cell markers. That work adds: TCR beta cDNA was made by 5'RACE template switching with UMIs.

This material consisted of CD4+ T cells sorted from PBMCs, taken 12 days after vaccination. These TCRs come from a man aged 45-60 years who received an inactivated influenza vaccine.

This clonotype was detected many times. CDR3 sequence reads: CASSPYKDGGTQYF. CDR3 sequence (DNA): TGCGCCAGCAGCCCCTACAAAGACGGGGGGACCCAGTACTTC. The rearrangement links TRBV5-1 to TRBJ2-5; possibly TRBD2 for D (6 bases). The CDR3 is 14 amino acids. CDR1 and CDR2 (germline): SGHRS, YFSETQ. Trimming stripped 4 bases from V and 7 bases from J, with 17 bases between.

The chain couples TRBV29-1 to TRBJ2-7; TRBD1 might be the D (7 bases). The CDR3 is 11 amino acids. Germline CDR1 SQVTM, CDR2 ANQGSEA. The germline V and J ends were trimmed by 7 bases and 3 bases, with 10 bases remaining between them. The CDR3 DNA is TGCAGCGGCGGGGACAGCTACGAGCAGTACTTC. Translation gives CSGGDSYEQYF.

This sequence joins TRBV14 and TRBJ2-3, with 7 bases identical to TRBD1. The CDR3 contains 16 residues. The V gene's germline CDR1 is SGHDN and CDR2 FVKESK. J was trimmed by 0 bases and V by 4 bases; bases with no gene match: 7. Here the CDR3 DNA reads TGTGCCAGCAGCCCATACAGGGGATTGAGCACAGATACGCAGTATTTT. This translates into CASSPYRGLSTDTQYF.

J is TRBJ2-1 and V is TRBV2; TRBD1 agrees at 10 bases. The germline V gene has CDR1 SNHLY and CDR2 FYNNEI. CDR3 length: 14 amino acids. V lost 1 base and J lost 10; bases outside the gene matches: 4. CDR3 in DNA: TGTGCCAGCAGTGAAGGGGACAGGGGTCAGGAGCAGTTCTTC. It is translated as CASSEGDRGQEQFF.

The chain employs TRBV7-8 and TRBJ2-3; no firm D call. V was pared by 1 base and J by 7 bases, with 9 bases between. This CDR3 has 13 amino acids. Germline CDR1 and CDR2: SGHVS and FQNEAQ. The CDR3 region has the DNA TGTGCCAGCAGCTTAGAACAGCATAATACGCAGTATTTT. It encodes CASSLEQHNTQYF.

This clonotype turned up a few times. CDR3 residues: CASSQERGPRGGYTF. CDR3 bases: TGCGCCAGCAGCCAAGAGAGGGGCCCCAGGGGTGGCTACACCTTC. This sequence joins TRBV4-3 and TRBJ1-2; weak D call: TRBD1 (6 bases). Trimming removed 0 bases from V and 7 bases from J, with 15 bases in between. CDR1 LGHNA and CDR2 YSLEER come from the germline V gene. The CDR3 totals 15 residues.

A few counts support this clonotype. The V and J genes are TRBV15 and TRBJ1-2; TRBD1 matches 10 bases. The length of the CDR3 is 16 residues. The V gene end was trimmed by 3 bases and the J gene end by 0 bases; junction bases not matched to a gene: 4. Germline values: CDR1 LNHNV, CDR2 YYDKDF (reference sequence). CDR3 DNA sequence: TGTGCCACCAGCAGGAAGGGGACAGGGGCTAACTATGGCTACACCTTC. Translated: CATSRKGTGANYGYTF.